This T cell receptor (beta chain) is drawn from a study of lymphopenia after photon versus proton radiotherapy (dated by TCRdb to between 2018 and 2020). Broadly, across the study: The study compared the immunological effects of photon versus proton radiation therapy in patients with gastrointestinal tumors who developed high-grade lymphopenia. The 15 to 25 patients in the cohort had gastrointestinal tumors, were treated with either photon or proton therapy, and subsequently developed lymphopenia. The study was designed to characterize how the impact on the immune system differs between the two radiation modalities. Results and caveats for the whole study, not just this receptor: After the lymphocyte count nadir, oligoclonal expansion, especially of CD8+ Temra cells, was observed in photon-treated repertoires, and the drop in diversity was driven by this expansion. During treatment, patients who received proton therapy stayed relatively stable, whereas patients who received photon therapy lost naive T cells and TCR diversity and gained effector/memory populations. Across the cohort, among patients who died, a greater drop in TCR diversity after the nadir was inversely correlated with overall survival time. The survival association was examined only in patients who died, and the authors described better survival with proton therapy as a possibility, not as a demonstrated result.

The CDR3 has 17 amino acids, counting the end cysteine and phenylalanine. The kept DNA is CDR3 alone, 51 bases in frame from the first base. CDR1 and CDR2, looked up from the germline V gene, are MGHRA and YSYEKL. V sheds 4 bases and J sheds 0 bases, leaving 18 bases between their ends. This clone was counted between two and nine times. Its target antigen remains unknown. Base qualities are not recorded, but no much larger clone differs from it by a single base. Libraries were prepared through the immunoSEQ multiplex PCR assay. T cell repertoires were profiled by deep sequencing of rearranged TCR beta loci, alongside multiparametric flow cytometry. Not all clones reach the TCRdb copy of this immuneACCESS table, which keeps in-frame sequences only. Checked studies attribute under half of the gap to unresolved V genes and leave the rest unexplained. Here the sample has fewer than 50,000 clones; 65% to 90% occur a single time. In total, the top ten clones hold around 2% of the sample.

The chain is encoded by TRBV4-1 joined to TRBJ2-5, with TRBD2 as a weak D call on 6 bases. This TCR was sampled from a man aged 40-49 years with gastric cancer. The material sequenced was peripheral blood, taken from a patient treated with photon-based radiotherapy. The nucleotides are TGCGCCAGCAGCCTGGGAGGTGGCGGGGTAAACCAAGAGACCCAGTACTTC. It codes for CASSLGGGGVNQETQYF.